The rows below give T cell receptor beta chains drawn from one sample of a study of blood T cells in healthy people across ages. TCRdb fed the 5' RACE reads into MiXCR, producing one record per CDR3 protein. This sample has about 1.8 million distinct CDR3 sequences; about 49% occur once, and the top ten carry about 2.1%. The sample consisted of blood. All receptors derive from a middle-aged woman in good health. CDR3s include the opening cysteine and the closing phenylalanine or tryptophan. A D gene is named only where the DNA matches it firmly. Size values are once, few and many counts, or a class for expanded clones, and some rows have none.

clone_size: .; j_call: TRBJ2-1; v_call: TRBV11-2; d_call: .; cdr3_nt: TGTGCCAGCAGCTTAGATACGGTAGCCAATGAGCAGTTCTTC; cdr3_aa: CASSLDTVANEQFF
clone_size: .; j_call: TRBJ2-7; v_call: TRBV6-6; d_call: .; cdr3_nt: TGTGCCAGCTCCGGTTCGGGGATCTACGAGCAGTACTTC; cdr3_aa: CASSGSGIYEQYF
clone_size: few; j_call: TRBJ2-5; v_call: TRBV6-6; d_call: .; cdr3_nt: TGTGCCAGCAGTTACTCGGAGGAGGCGTGGACCCAGTACTTC; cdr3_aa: CASSYSEEAWTQYF
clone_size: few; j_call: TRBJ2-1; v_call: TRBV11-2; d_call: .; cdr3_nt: TGTGCCAGCAGCACGCCAGGAAACGAGGGAACAGGGGAGGTCACTGAGCAGTTCTTC; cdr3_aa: CASSTPGNEGTGEVTEQFF
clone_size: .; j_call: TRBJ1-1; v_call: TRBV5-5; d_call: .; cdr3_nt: TGTGCCAGCAGCATCCGGGACGGGAACACTGAAGCTTTCTTT; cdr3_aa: CASSIRDGNTEAFF
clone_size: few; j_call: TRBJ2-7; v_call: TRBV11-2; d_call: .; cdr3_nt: TGTGCCAGCAGCGTCAGGGTTTCCTACGAGCAGTACTTC; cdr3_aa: CASSVRVSYEQYF
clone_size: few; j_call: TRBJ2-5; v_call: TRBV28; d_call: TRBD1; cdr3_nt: TGTGCCAGCAGTCCAATGGGACAGACAACGCGTGACTACCAAGAGACCCAGTACTTC; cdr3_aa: CASSPMGQTTRDYQETQYF
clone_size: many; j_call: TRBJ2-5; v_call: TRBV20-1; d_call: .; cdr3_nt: TGCAGTGCTAGAGATTTTCCCGGGGCCTTGCGAGAGACCCAGTACTTC; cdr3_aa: CSARDFPGALRETQYF
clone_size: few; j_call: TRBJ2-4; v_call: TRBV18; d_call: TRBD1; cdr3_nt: TGTGCCAGCTCACCTATACAGGGGGCCAAAAACATTCAGTACTTC; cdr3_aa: CASSPIQGAKNIQYF
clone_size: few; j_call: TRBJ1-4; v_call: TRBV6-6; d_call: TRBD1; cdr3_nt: TGTGCCAGCGGACTCCCGGGACAGGGTTCGGAACTGTTTTTT; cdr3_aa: CASGLPGQGSELFF
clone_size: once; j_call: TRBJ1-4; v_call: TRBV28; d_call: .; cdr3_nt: TGTGCCTGCCAGGCAACTAATGAAAAACTGTTTTTT; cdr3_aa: CACQATNEKLFF